The sequence of this T cell receptor beta chain was determined in a study of T cell changes during pregnancy in multiple sclerosis (dated by TCRdb to between 2018 and 2020). Turning to the overall study: In women with multiple sclerosis, the researchers looked at how the T cell repertoire shifted as pregnancy progressed.

Including cysteine and phenylalanine, the CDR3 has 14 amino acids. Only the CDR3 part of the read is kept: 42 bases, read in frame from the first base. Via the germline V gene (reference sequence), CDR1 is LNHDA and CDR2 SQIVND. Trimming removed 6 bases from V and 6 bases from J; the gene matches leave 5 bases unexplained. The library was obtained by the immunoSEQ multiplex PCR assay. The clones in this table, taken by TCRdb from immuneACCESS, are in-frame only. Not every clone is retained; where verified, under half of the shortfall comes from an unresolved V gene, and the cause of the rest is unknown. The sample includes tens of thousands of clones, with more than 90% observed a single time. Roughly 3.2% of the sample is in the top ten clones. As for this clone: The antigen this receptor binds is unknown. Base qualities are not at hand, and no much larger clone is one base apart.

The chain was built from TRBV19 and TRBJ2-5; 12 bases in between match TRBD2. The specimen comprised CD8+ T cells from peripheral blood mononuclear cells, sampled before pregnancy. The TCR was taken from a female donor with multiple sclerosis, enrolled in a pregnancy study. The bases read TGTGCCAGTAGATTGACTAGCGGGGGAAAGACCCAGTACTTC. It translates as CASRLTSGGKTQYF.